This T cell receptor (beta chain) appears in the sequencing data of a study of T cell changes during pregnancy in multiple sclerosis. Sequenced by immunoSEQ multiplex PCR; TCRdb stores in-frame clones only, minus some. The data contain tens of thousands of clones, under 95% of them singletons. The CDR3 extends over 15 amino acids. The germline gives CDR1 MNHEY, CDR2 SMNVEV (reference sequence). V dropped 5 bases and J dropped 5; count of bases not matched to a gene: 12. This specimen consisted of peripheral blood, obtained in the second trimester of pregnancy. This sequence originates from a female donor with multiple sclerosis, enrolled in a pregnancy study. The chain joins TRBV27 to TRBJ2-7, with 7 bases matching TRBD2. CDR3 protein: CASSRVGVRGDEQYF. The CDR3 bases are TGTGCCAGCAGTAGGGTGGGGGTTCGGGGGGACGAGCAGTACTTC.